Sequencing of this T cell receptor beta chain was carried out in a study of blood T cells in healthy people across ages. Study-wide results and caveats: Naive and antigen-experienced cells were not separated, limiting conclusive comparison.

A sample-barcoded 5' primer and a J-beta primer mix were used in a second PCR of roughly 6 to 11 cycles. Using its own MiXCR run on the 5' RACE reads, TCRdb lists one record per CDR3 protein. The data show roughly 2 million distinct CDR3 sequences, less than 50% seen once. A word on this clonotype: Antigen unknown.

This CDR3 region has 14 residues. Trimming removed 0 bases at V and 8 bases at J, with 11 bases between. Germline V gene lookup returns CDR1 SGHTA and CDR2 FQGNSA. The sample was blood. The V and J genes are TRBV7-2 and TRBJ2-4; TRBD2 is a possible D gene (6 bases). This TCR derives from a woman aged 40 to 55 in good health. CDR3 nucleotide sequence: TGTGCCAGCAGCTTAGCGGGGGGTGGGGACATTCAGTACTTC. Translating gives CASSLAGGGDIQYF.